The 32 T cell receptor beta chains below all came from one sample that was sequenced in a study of blood T cell repertoires in COVID-19. The assay was immunoSEQ multiplex PCR, and TCRdb's table has in-frame clones only and misses some. The data hold about 180,000 clones, with 75% to 90% observed a single time. What was sequenced was PBMCs or T cells enriched from blood (not recorded which). Source of these receptors: a man aged 40-49 years who had recovered from COVID-19.

The chain couples TRBV7-9 to TRBJ1-4; possibly TRBD1 for D (6 bases). V was cut by 1 base and J by 0 bases, with 18 bases left in between. CDR3 length equals 19 residues. Germline CDR1 SEHNR, CDR2 FQNEAQ (reference sequence). The CDR3 bases are TGTGCCAGCAGCTTAGGATCCGTATGGACAGCTGCAACTAATGAAAAACTGTTTTTT. The encoded protein is CASSLGSVWTAATNEKLFF.

This chain uses TRBV9 with TRBJ1-2, with 11 bases that match TRBD1. Germline CDR1 SGDLS, CDR2 YYNGEE. There are 13 residues in the CDR3. J was trimmed by 6 bases and V by 3 bases; bases with no gene match: 1. The CDR3 DNA follows: TGTGCCAGCAGCGGGGACAGGGGGGATGGCTACACCTTC. Translation: CASSGDRGDGYTF.

V usage is TRBV6-5 and J usage is TRBJ1-3; D possibly corresponds to TRBD1 (5 bases). Per germline, CDR1 MNHEY and CDR2 SVGAGI. CDR3 size: 16 residues. V dropped 2 bases and J dropped 0 bases, with 11 bases sitting between them. This CDR3 reads CASSYGRGTSGNTIYF. In DNA form, the CDR3 reads TGTGCCAGCAGTTACGGGCGGGGGACCTCTGGAAACACCATATATTTT.

This chain links TRBV6-5 with TRBJ1-5, with D possibly TRBD1 on 6 matching bases. Germline values: CDR1 MNHEY, CDR2 SVGAGI. Trimming removed 6 bases from V and 0 bases from J, with 6 bases in between. CDR3 length equals 13 residues. The CDR3 DNA sequence: TGTGCCAGCAGAGGGGGTAGCAATCAGCCCCAGCATTTT. Translating gives CASRGGSNQPQHF.

This chain's CDR3 is CASSLEAGRNSPLHF. In DNA form, the CDR3 reads TGTGCCAGCAGCTTGGAAGCAGGGCGTAATTCACCCCTCCACTTT. The V call is TRBV5-4, the J call TRBJ1-6, with D perhaps TRBD1 (5 bases). The V end lost 0 bases, the J end lost 6 bases, and 10 bases lay between the germline ends. The germline gives CDR1 SGHNT, CDR2 YYREEE (reference sequence). This CDR3 has 15 residues.

The sample holds a few counts of this clone. Within the sample, other DNA sequences also encode this same CDR3. The genes are TRBV28 and TRBJ1-5, with D unresolved. V shed 7 bases and J shed 5 bases, with 15 bases lying between them. Looked up from germline, CDR1 is MDHEN and CDR2 is SYDVKM. The CDR3 is 14 amino acids. In DNA, the CDR3 is TGTGCCAGCAACACATTAGGAGGAGATCAGCCCCAGCATTTT. Translated: CASNTLGGDQPQHF.

The rearrangement joins TRBV14 to TRBJ2-3; D ambiguous. Trimming shortened V by 2 bases and J by 6 bases, and 3 bases separated the two germline ends. Germline V gene sequence: CDR1 SGHDN, CDR2 FVKESK. CDR3 size: 11 residues. CDR3 sequence reads: CASSQSDTQYF. The CDR3 DNA reads as TGTGCCAGCAGCCAATCGGATACGCAGTATTTT.

The chain joins TRBV6-5 to TRBJ2-7, with D tentatively TRBD1 (5 bases). Trimming took off 2 bases at V and 5 bases at J, with 13 bases between the two ends. The CDR3 loop spans 14 amino acids. Germline values: CDR1 MNHEY, CDR2 SVGAGI. CDR3 sequence (DNA): TGTGCCAGCAGTTACCTTCAGGGTCCCAACGAGCAGTACTTC. Its translation is CASSYLQGPNEQYF.

The V and J genes are TRBV4-1 and TRBJ1-5, with no clear D. In germline, CDR1 is MGHRA, CDR2 YSYEKL. The ends were cut back, 3 bases at V and 0 bases at J, with 6 bases in the middle. The CDR3 is 14 residues long. CDR3 loop: CASSQSLSNQPQHF. The CDR3 region has the DNA TGCGCCAGCAGCCAGAGCCTTAGCAATCAGCCCCAGCATTTT.

The J gene is TRBJ1-5, the V gene TRBV19; D possibly corresponds to TRBD1 (5 bases). The germline V and J ends were trimmed by 3 bases and 3 bases, with 18 bases remaining between them. CDR3 length: 17 residues. CDR1 and CDR2 (germline): LNHDA, SQIVND (reference sequence). CDR3 in amino acids: CASSISPPGLNNQPQHF. As DNA, the CDR3 is TGTGCCAGTAGTATCTCTCCCCCAGGGTTGAACAATCAGCCCCAGCATTTT.

This clone was seen just once. The chain carries TRBV3-1 (or the pseudogene TRBV3-2) and TRBJ2-5, with a weak D call TRBD1 (7 bases). The CDR3 consists of 14 residues. Germline CDR1 LGHDT, CDR2 YNNKEL (reference sequence). Trimming removed 4 bases at V and 5 bases at J, with 14 bases between. CDR3 in DNA: TGTGCCAGCAGCCCTTTGGGGGGACAGGAGACCCAGTACTTC. Translation gives CASSPLGGQETQYF.

This rearrangement joins TRBV19 to TRBJ2-1; TRBD2 matches 7 bases. CDR1 and CDR2 from the germline V gene are LNHDA and SQIVND (reference sequence). This CDR3 has 15 amino acids. The junction had 5 bases not matched to a gene; V was cut back by 6 bases and J by 0 bases. DNA for the CDR3: TGTGCCAGTAGATTAGCGGGTAACTCCTACAATGAGCAGTTCTTC. This gives the protein CASRLAGNSYNEQFF.

The rearrangement joins TRBV5-1 to TRBJ2-7; tentatively, D is TRBD2 (6 bases). V lost 4 bases and J lost 5, with 16 bases in between. This CDR3 contains 14 residues. Germline CDR1 SGHRS, CDR2 YFSETQ. This CDR3 is CASSAGLRENEQYF. In DNA, the CDR3 is TGCGCCAGCAGCGCGGGACTCCGGGAGAACGAGCAGTACTTC.

This chain joins TRBV9 and TRBJ2-7; 10 bases line up with TRBD2. V lost 0 bases and J lost 6; bases outside the gene matches: 6. Germline CDR1 SGDLS, CDR2 YYNGEE. The CDR3 consists of 15 residues. CDR3 amino acids: CASSVVASGGGEQYF. The CDR3 DNA reads as TGTGCCAGCAGCGTAGTGGCTAGCGGGGGCGGCGAGCAGTACTTC. Supplemented by reference TRBV9 and TRBJ2-7, the full variable domain reads DSGVTQTPKHLITATGQRVTLRCSPRSGDLSVYWYQQSLDQGLQFLIQYYNGEERAKGNILERFSAQQFPDLHSELNLSSLELGDSALYFCASSVVASGGGEQYFGPGTRLTVT.

The chain is built from TRBV5-5 and TRBJ2-1; TRBD2 aligns across 9 bases. V gave up 4 bases and J gave up 4 bases; unmatched junction bases: 6. The length of the CDR3 is 15 residues. The germline CDR1 and CDR2 sequences are SGHKS and YYEKEE (reference sequence). CDR3 region: CASSLRLAGYNEQFF. The CDR3 DNA sequence: TGTGCCAGCAGCCTACGGCTAGCGGGGTACAATGAGCAGTTCTTC.

The chain links TRBV7-9 to TRBJ2-2; D remains unclear. The CDR3 runs 12 residues. CDR1 is SEHNR, CDR2 FQNEAQ, per germline (reference sequence). Trimming left V 2 bases short and J 9 bases short, with 7 bases between. In DNA, the CDR3 is TGTGCCAGCAGCTTATCAGGCCGGGAGCTGTTTTTT. It yields the protein CASSLSGRELFF.

This chain joins TRBV11-3 and TRBJ1-2, with 8 nucleotides matching TRBD1. The V segment lost 5 bases and the J segment 8 bases; nucleotides outside the gene matches: 4. Germline CDR1 reads SGHNT; CDR2 reads YENEEA. This CDR3 contains 12 residues. CDR3 nucleotide sequence: TGTGCCAGCAGCCTTGGACAGGGAGGCTACACCTTC. Translated: CASSLGQGGYTF.

The V and J genes are TRBV24-1 and TRBJ1-5; D perhaps matches TRBD1 (5 bases). CDR3 length: 15 amino acids. Germline V gene sequence: CDR1 KGHDR, CDR2 SFDVKD. Trimming stripped 4 bases from V and 6 bases from J, with 15 bases between. CDR3 nucleotides: TGTGCCACCAGTGAGCGGGGGGGTGGAATTCAGCCCCAGCATTTT. Its protein product is CATSERGGGIQPQHF.

The rearrangement uses TRBV2 and TRBJ2-3; TRBD2 matches at 12 bases. The CDR3 contains 18 residues. The V segment lost 6 bases and the J segment 0 bases; nucleotides outside the gene matches: 10. Germline V gene sequence: CDR1 SNHLY, CDR2 FYNNEI. The CDR3 reads CASRHSRLAGASTDTQYF. DNA for the CDR3: TGTGCCAGCAGACACTCAAGACTAGCGGGGGCCAGCACAGATACGCAGTATTTT.

In its sample, this clone was seen a few times. This rearrangement joins TRBV12-3 or TRBV12-4 to TRBJ2-5, with D tentatively TRBD1 (6 bases). Between the trimmed V and J ends, which lost 3 bases and 2 bases, there was a span of 7 bases. The CDR3 is 13 residues long. CDR3 coding DNA: TGTGCCAGCAGTTTCAGGGGACAAGAGACCCAGTACTTC. This encodes CASSFRGQETQYF.

The chain couples TRBV6-1 to TRBJ2-7; TRBD1 agrees at 7 bases. The junction had 6 bases not matched to a gene; V was cut back by 2 bases and J by 2 bases. CDR3 length equals 15 residues. From germline, CDR1 is MNHNS and CDR2 SASEGT. The CDR3 loop is CASSENRGDTYEQYF. In nucleotides, the CDR3 is TGTGCCAGCAGTGAAAACAGGGGAGATACCTACGAGCAGTACTTC.

This sequence joins TRBV2 and TRBJ1-1; the D gene is possibly TRBD1 (6 bases). Germline CDR1 and CDR2: SNHLY and FYNNEI. The V end was cut by 8 bases, the J end by 1 base, with 14 bases between. The CDR3 length is 14 residues. CDR3 in amino acids: CASGTGRANTEAFF. The CDR3 nucleotides read TGTGCCAGCGGAACAGGGAGAGCGAACACTGAAGCTTTCTTT.

The chain carries TRBV9 and TRBJ1-2; D is unclear. The CDR3 spans 15 residues. The germline V gene has CDR1 SGDLS and CDR2 YYNGEE. V dropped 0 bases and J dropped 2 bases, with 11 bases sitting between them. In DNA, the CDR3 is TGTGCCAGCAGCGTAGGGTTACAGCTCAACTATGGCTACACCTTC. The encoded protein is CASSVGLQLNYGYTF.

This chain connects TRBV28 to TRBJ1-5; D perhaps matches TRBD1 (5 bases). CDR3 size: 14 residues. Trimming removed 6 bases from V and 3 bases from J, with 12 bases in between. CDR1 is MDHEN, CDR2 SYDVKM, per germline. The CDR3 region is CASRNRQLNQPQHF. The DNA for the CDR3 is TGTGCCAGCAGAAACCGACAGCTCAATCAGCCCCAGCATTTT.

The V and J genes are TRBV28 and TRBJ1-2; D unclear. Germline V gives CDR1 MDHEN, CDR2 SYDVKM. The CDR3 has 14 residues. V was cut by 6 bases and J by 2 bases, with 13 bases left in between. Here the CDR3 reads CASSSHSANYGYTF. The CDR3 DNA reads as TGTGCCAGCAGCTCCCACAGTGCAAACTATGGCTACACCTTC.

The V gene is TRBV10-2, the J gene TRBJ1-4; the D is unclear. Trimming left V 4 bases short and J 5 bases short, with 11 bases between. The CDR3 contains 14 residues. CDR1 is WSHSY and CDR2 is SAAADI in the germline V gene. The CDR3 DNA reads as TGCGCCAGCAGTGCTGCGGGCCGCAATGAAAAACTGTTTTTT. Its protein product is CASSAAGRNEKLFF.

The chain employs TRBV11-2 and TRBJ1-5; D unresolved. V lost 4 bases and J lost 4, with 14 bases in between. Germline assignment: CDR1 SGHAT and CDR2 FQNNGV. This CDR3 is built from 15 residues. The CDR3 DNA reads as TGTGCCAGCAGCTCCACGGGGAGGGTTAATCAGCCCCAGCATTTT. It yields the protein CASSSTGRVNQPQHF.

The chain is built from TRBV3-1 (or the pseudogene TRBV3-2) and TRBJ2-7; D perhaps matches TRBD2 (7 bases). Germline loops: CDR1 LGHDT, CDR2 YNNKEL (reference sequence). V gave up 4 bases and J gave up 3 bases, with 13 bases separating them. This CDR3 spans 14 amino acids. In DNA, the CDR3 is TGTGCCAGCAGCCTCCGGGGGGCACTCTACGAGCAGTACTTC. Translated: CASSLRGALYEQYF.

The V gene is TRBV12-5, the J gene TRBJ1-3; D uncertain. V shed 3 bases and J shed 0 bases, with 9 bases lying between them. The CDR3 is made up of 15 amino acids. Germline-derived CDR1 and CDR2 are LGHNT and FRNRAP. This CDR3 reads CASGFTALSGNTIYF. The CDR3 DNA reads as TGTGCTAGTGGTTTTACAGCTCTCTCTGGAAACACCATATATTTT.

This chain connects TRBV2 to TRBJ1-2; 10 positions match TRBD1. V lost 4 bases, J lost 4 bases, and 3 bases stayed unmatched. In germline, CDR1 is SNHLY, CDR2 FYNNEI. The CDR3 covers 14 residues. DNA for the CDR3: TGTGCCAGCAGTGGACAGGGGGCAGGCTATGGCTACACCTTC. It is translated as CASSGQGAGYGYTF.

Here the CDR3 DNA reads TGCGCCAGCAGCCACAACAGGGAGGGCACTGAAGCTTTCTTT. Translation: CASSHNREGTEAFF. The chain combines TRBV4-1 with TRBJ1-1; TRBD1 is a possible D gene (6 bases). The CDR3 has 14 residues. CDR1 is MGHRA and CDR2 is YSYEKL in the germline V gene. V lost 3 bases and J lost 4, with 12 bases in between.

V and J are TRBV7-3 and TRBJ2-1; D ambiguous. CDR1 is SGHTA and CDR2 is FQGTGA in the germline V gene. This CDR3 is 13 amino acids long. V lost 1 base and J lost 9, with 10 bases in between. The CDR3 sequence is CASSLSQRGEQFF. For the CDR3, the DNA is TGTGCCAGCAGCTTAAGCCAACGCGGTGAGCAGTTCTTC.